This paragraph reports one TCR beta chain. Its antigen is still unknown. Repertoires were generated with immunoSEQ multiplex PCR, while TCRdb's copy carries only in-frame clones and drops some. There are roughly 300,000 clones in the sample; approximately 90% occur only once, and around 5.3% lies in the top ten. These data belong to a study of Ad26.COV2.S vaccination and SARS-CoV-2 variants. Study-wide background: The Ad26.COV2.S arm of the COV1001 trial was where the donor was placed.

Trimming took 8 bases from V and 3 from J, leaving 13 bases between them. CDR1 is SGHVS, CDR2 FQNEAQ, per germline. CDR3 size: 13 residues. Study results and limitations: Comparability of non-spike TCR breadth was observed across vaccine and placebo recipients.

As for treatment: some 20 received Ad26.COV2.S at low or high dose, single or two shots; 5 received placebo; per-sample allocation not given. Vaccine and placebo recipients were sampled on day 63 after the first injection. In Boston, an adult donor aged 18-55 years took part. Ad26 vector vaccine expressed Wuhan-strain SARS-CoV-2 spike. Sequences were derived from peripheral blood, sampled in a trial of Ad26.COV2.S vaccine versus placebo. The source is a person between 18 and 60 years old who received the Ad26.COV2.S COVID-19 vaccine or a placebo. The J gene is TRBJ1-2, the V gene TRBV7-8; D is uncertain. Here the CDR3 DNA reads TGTGCCAGCGCTGAATCCAGCCACTATGGCTACACCTTC. This codes for CASAESSHYGYTF.